This TCR beta chain appears in the sequencing data of a study of tumor-infiltrating lymphocytes in localized non-small cell lung cancer. About the research overall: Several tumor histologies, both smoking statuses, and some post-neoadjuvant chemotherapy samples were included.

Method: immunoSEQ multiplex PCR; TCRdb's copy keeps in-frame clones and lacks some. The sample records fewer than 25,000 clones, 73% being singletons. The sequenced material came from lung tumor tissue. The sequence was obtained from a human donor with non-small cell lung cancer.

The CDR3, as DNA: TGTGCCACGCGGGCAGGGGGCTTAGGTGAGCAGTTCTTC. It yields the protein CATRAGGLGEQFF. J is TRBJ2-1 and V is TRBV2, with TRBD1 matching 8 bases. Germline values: CDR1 SNHLY, CDR2 FYNNEI. Losses at the gene ends were 10 bases for V and 9 bases for J; bases not matched to a gene: 11. The CDR3 loop spans 13 amino acids.